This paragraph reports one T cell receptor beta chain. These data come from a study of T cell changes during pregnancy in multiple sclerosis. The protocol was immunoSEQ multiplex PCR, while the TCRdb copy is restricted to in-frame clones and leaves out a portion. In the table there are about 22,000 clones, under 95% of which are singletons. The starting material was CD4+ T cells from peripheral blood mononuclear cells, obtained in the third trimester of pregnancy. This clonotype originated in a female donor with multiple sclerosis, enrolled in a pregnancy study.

DNA for the CDR3: TGCGCCAGCAGTCAGGGAAGGCTCAATGAAAAACTGTTTTTT. Translating it yields CASSQGRLNEKLFF. This chain connects TRBV10-1 to TRBJ1-4; weak D call: TRBD1 (5 bases). Trimming took off 5 bases at V and 5 bases at J, with 12 bases between the two ends. The CDR3 has 14 residues. The germline gives CDR1 WNHNN, CDR2 SYGVQD (reference sequence).